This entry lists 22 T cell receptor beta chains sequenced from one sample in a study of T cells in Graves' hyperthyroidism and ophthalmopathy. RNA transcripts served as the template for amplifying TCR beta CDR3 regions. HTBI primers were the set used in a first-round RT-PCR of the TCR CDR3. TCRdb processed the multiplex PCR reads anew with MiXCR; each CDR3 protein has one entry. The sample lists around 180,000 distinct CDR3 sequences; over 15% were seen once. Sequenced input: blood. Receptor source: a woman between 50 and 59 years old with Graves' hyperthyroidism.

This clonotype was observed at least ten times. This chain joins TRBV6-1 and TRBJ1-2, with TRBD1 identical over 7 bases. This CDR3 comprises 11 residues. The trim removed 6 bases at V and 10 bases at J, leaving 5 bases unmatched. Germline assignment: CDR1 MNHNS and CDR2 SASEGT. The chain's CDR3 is CASRGTESYTF. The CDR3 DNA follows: TGTGCCAGCAGGGGGACAGAATCCTACACCTTC.

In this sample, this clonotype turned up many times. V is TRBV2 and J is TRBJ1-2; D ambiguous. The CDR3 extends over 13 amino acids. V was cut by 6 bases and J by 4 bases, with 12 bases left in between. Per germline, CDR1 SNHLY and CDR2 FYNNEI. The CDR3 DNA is TGTGCCAGCAGCCGTGATAGGAGCTATGGCTACACCTTC. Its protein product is CASSRDRSYGYTF.

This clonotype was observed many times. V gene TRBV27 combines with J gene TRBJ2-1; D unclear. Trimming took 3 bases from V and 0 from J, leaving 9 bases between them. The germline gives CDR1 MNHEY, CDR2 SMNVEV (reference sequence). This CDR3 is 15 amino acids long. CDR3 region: CASSFTVSSYNEQFF. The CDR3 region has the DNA TGTGCCAGCAGTTTTACGGTGAGCTCCTACAATGAGCAGTTCTTC.

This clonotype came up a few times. The CDR3 region is CASSPWTGAGSGANVLTF. CDR3 bases: TGCGCCAGCAGCCCATGGACAGGGGCCGGCTCTGGGGCCAACGTCCTGACTTTC. The chain links TRBV4-1 to TRBJ2-6; the match to TRBD1 covers 9 bases. The CDR3 contains 18 residues. Germline V gene sequence: CDR1 MGHRA, CDR2 YSYEKL. V lost 4 bases and J lost 0; bases outside the gene matches: 7.

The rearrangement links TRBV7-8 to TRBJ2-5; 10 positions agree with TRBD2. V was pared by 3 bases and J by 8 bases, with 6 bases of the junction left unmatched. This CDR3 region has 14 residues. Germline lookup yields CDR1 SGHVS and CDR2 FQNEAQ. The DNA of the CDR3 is TGTGCCAGCAGCTTCTTAGCGGGAGGTGGAACCCAGTACTTC. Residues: CASSFLAGGGTQYF.

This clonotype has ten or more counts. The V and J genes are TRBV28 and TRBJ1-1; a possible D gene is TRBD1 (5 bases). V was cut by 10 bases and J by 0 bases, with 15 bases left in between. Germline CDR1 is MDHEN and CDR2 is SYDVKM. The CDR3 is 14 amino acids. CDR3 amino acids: CATVLGGMNTEAFF. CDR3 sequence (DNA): TGTGCCACCGTCCTTGGGGGAATGAACACTGAAGCTTTCTTT.

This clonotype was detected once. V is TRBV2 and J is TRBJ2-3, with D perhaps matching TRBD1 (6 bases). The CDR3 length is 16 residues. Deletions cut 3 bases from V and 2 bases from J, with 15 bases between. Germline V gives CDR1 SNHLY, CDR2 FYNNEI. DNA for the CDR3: TGTGCCAGCAGTGAGGCGACAGGACTGTCCACAGATACGCAGTATTTT. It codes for CASSEATGLSTDTQYF.

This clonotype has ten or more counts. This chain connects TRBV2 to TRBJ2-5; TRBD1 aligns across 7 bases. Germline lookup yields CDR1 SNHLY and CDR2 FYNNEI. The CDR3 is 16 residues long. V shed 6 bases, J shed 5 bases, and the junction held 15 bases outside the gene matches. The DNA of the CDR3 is TGTGCCAGCAGCCAAACATGGGGACAGAGCAAGGAGACCCAGTACTTC. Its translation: CASSQTWGQSKETQYF.

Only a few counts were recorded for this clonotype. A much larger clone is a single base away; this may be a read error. CDR3 in DNA: TGCAGTGGAAGTTGGGCGTCAGGCGACATTCAGTGCTTC. Translating gives CSGSWASGDIQCF. The chain has TRBV20-1 and TRBJ2-4; the D is unclear. This CDR3 has 13 residues. From germline, CDR1 is DFQATT and CDR2 SNEGSKA (reference sequence).

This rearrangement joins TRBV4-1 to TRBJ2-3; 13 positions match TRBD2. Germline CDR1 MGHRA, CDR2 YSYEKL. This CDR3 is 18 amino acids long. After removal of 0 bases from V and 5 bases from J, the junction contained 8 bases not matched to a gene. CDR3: CASSQDGGLAGARDTQYF. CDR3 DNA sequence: TGCGCCAGCAGCCAAGATGGTGGACTAGCGGGGGCGAGAGATACGCAGTATTTT.

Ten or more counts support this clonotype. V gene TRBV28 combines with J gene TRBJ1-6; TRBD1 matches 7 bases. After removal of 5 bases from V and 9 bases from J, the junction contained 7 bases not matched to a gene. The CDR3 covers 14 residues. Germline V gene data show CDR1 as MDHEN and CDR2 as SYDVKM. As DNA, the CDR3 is TGTGCCAGCAGTGGTGACAGGGCTCGTTCACCCCTCCACTTT. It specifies CASSGDRARSPLHF.

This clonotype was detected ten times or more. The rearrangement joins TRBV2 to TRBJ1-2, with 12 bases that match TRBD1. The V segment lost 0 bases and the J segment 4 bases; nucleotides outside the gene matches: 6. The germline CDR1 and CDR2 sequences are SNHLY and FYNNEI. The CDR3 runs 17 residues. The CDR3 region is CASSEALGTGGVYGYTF. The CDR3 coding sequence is TGTGCCAGCAGTGAAGCGCTTGGGACAGGGGGCGTCTATGGCTACACCTTC. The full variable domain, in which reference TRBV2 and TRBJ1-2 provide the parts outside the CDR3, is EPEVTQTPSHQVTQMGQEVILRCVPISNHLYFYWYRQILGQKVEFLVSFYNNEISEKSEIFDDQFSVERPDGSNFTLKIRSTKLEDSAMYFCASSEALGTGGVYGYTFGSGTRLTVV.

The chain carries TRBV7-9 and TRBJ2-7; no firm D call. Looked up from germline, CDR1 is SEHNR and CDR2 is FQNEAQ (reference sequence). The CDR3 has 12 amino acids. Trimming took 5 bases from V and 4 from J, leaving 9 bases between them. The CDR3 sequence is CASSVYGYEQYF. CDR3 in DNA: TGTGCCAGCAGCGTATACGGGTACGAGCAGTACTTC.

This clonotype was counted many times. CDR3 DNA sequence: TGTGCCAGCAGGGCCTCCGGGACTGCGGGGGGCTACACCTTC. Translated: CASRASGTAGGYTF. The genes are TRBV28 and TRBJ1-2, with D perhaps matching TRBD1 (5 bases). The V gene lost 6 bases and the J gene lost 8 bases, with 19 bases spanning the gap. Germline lookup yields CDR1 MDHEN and CDR2 SYDVKM. The CDR3 totals 14 residues.

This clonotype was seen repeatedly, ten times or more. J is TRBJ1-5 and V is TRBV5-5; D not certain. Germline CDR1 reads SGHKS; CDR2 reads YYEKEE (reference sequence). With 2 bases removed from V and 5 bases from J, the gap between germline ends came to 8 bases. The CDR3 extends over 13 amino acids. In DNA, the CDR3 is TGTGCCAGCAGCTTTTTCCCCTATCAGCCCCAGCATTTT. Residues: CASSFFPYQPQHF.

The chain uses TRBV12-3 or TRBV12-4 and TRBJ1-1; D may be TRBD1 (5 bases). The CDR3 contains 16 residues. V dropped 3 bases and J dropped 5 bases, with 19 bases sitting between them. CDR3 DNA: TGTGCCAGCAGTTTCGGATTTGGGAGGGGAAAGACTGAAGCTTTCTTT. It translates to CASSFGFGRGKTEAFF.

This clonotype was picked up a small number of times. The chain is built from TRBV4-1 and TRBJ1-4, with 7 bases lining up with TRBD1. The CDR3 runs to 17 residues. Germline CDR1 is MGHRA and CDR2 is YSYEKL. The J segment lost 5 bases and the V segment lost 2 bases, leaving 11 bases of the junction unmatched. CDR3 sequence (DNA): TGCGCCAGCAGCCAATCCCCCGGACCGACAGGGAATGAAAAACTGTTTTTT. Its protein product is CASSQSPGPTGNEKLFF.

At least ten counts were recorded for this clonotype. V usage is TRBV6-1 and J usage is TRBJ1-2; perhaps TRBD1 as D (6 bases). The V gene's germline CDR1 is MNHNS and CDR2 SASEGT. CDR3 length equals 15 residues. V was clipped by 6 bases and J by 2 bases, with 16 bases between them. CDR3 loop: CASRNFGGANYGYTF. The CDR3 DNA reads TGTGCCAGCAGGAATTTCGGGGGGGCAAACTATGGCTACACCTTC.

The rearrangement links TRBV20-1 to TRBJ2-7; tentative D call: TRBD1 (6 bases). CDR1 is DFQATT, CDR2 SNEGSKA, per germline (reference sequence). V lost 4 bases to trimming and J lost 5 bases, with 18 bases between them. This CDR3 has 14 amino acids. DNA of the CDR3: TGCAGTGCTAATCCCCAGGGGAAGTCCCACGAGCAGTACTTC. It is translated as CSANPQGKSHEQYF.

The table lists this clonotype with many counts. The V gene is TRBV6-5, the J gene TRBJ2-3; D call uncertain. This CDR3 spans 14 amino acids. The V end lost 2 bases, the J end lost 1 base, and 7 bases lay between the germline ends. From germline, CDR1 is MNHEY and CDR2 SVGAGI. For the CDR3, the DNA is TGTGCCAGCAGTTACACGCAGGGCACAGATACGCAGTATTTT. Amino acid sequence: CASSYTQGTDTQYF.

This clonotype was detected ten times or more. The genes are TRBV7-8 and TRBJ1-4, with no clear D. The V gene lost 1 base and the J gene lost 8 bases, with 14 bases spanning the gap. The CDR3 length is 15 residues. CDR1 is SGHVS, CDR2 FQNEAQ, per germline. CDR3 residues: CASSLGSFGQEKLFF. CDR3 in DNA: TGTGCCAGCAGCTTAGGTAGTTTCGGTCAGGAAAAACTGTTTTTT.

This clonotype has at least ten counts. The CDR3 bases are TGTGCCAGCAGTGAGCATAGGGACAACTATGGCTACACCTTC. It yields the protein CASSEHRDNYGYTF. The chain combines TRBV25-1 with TRBJ1-2; maybe TRBD1 (5 bases). This CDR3 has 14 amino acids. The germline V gene encodes CDR1 MGHDK and CDR2 SYGVNS. Trimming took off 3 bases at V and 2 bases at J, with 10 bases between the two ends.